Listed below are T cell receptor beta chains from one sample, sequenced in a study of OX40 agonist ivuxolimab in advanced cancers. The repertoire was sequenced with immunoSEQ multiplex PCR; TCRdb's copy has only in-frame clones and lacks some. The sample holds about 77,000 clones; around 85% are singletons and the top ten take around 0.73%. The sample here was CD4+ or CD8+ T cells sorted from blood, taken in a trial of the OX40 agonist ivuxolimab. All receptors derive from an adult with an advanced solid tumor such as melanoma, head and neck, liver or kidney cancer. Both conserved end residues are part of each CDR3. The order of the fields is clone size, J gene, D gene, V gene, CDR3 protein, CDR3 DNA. A D gene is named only where the DNA matches it firmly. Some rows mark clone size as missing; the rest say once, few, many or name a class of expanded clone.

clone_size: NA; j_call: TRBJ1-1; d_call: NA; v_call: TRBV28; cdr3_aa: CASSLLASTEAFF; cdr3_nt: TGTGCCAGCAGTTTGTTGGCGAGCACTGAAGCTTTCTTT
clone_size: few; j_call: TRBJ2-7; d_call: TRBD2; v_call: TRBV7-2; cdr3_aa: CASSSSSGRVYF; cdr3_nt: TGTGCCAGCAGCTCGTCTAGCGGGAGAGTATACTTC
clone_size: NA; j_call: TRBJ2-7; d_call: NA; v_call: TRBV28; cdr3_aa: CASSINYEQYF; cdr3_nt: TGTGCCAGCAGCATTAATTACGAGCAGTACTTC
clone_size: NA; j_call: TRBJ2-2; d_call: NA; v_call: TRBV5-4; cdr3_aa: CASSSRRGDTGELFF; cdr3_nt: TGTGCCAGCAGCTCCCGCAGGGGGGACACCGGGGAGCTGTTTTTT
clone_size: NA; j_call: TRBJ2-2; d_call: NA; v_call: TRBV7-3; cdr3_aa: CASSSSARGDTGELFF; cdr3_nt: TGTGCCAGCAGCTCCTCTGCTCGGGGCGACACCGGGGAGCTGTTTTTT
clone_size: once; j_call: TRBJ2-3; d_call: TRBD2; v_call: TRBV11-2; cdr3_aa: CASSRRLAGGRSTDTQYF; cdr3_nt: TGTGCCAGCAGCCGTAGACTAGCGGGGGGGCGGAGCACAGATACGCAGTATTTT
clone_size: NA; j_call: TRBJ1-5; d_call: NA; v_call: TRBV6-6; cdr3_aa: CASRGQGDNQPQHF; cdr3_nt: TGTGCCAGCAGAGGCCAGGGTGACAATCAGCCCCAGCATTTT
clone_size: NA; j_call: TRBJ2-1; d_call: NA; v_call: TRBV28; cdr3_aa: CASSLLGVRAASPEQFF; cdr3_nt: TGTGCCAGCAGTTTATTAGGCGTCAGAGCCGCATCCCCGGAGCAGTTCTTC
clone_size: NA; j_call: TRBJ2-1; d_call: NA; v_call: TRBV27; cdr3_aa: CASSREVWAIYNEQFF; cdr3_nt: TGTGCCAGCAGTCGAGAGGTATGGGCTATCTACAATGAGCAGTTCTTC
clone_size: NA; j_call: TRBJ1-4; d_call: NA; v_call: TRBV2; cdr3_aa: CASSDRGETNEKLFF; cdr3_nt: TGTGCCAGCAGTGACCGGGGGGAGACTAATGAAAAACTGTTTTTT
clone_size: NA; j_call: TRBJ2-5; d_call: TRBD1; v_call: TRBV10-3; cdr3_aa: CAIREGTGGRETQYF; cdr3_nt: TGTGCCATCAGAGAAGGGACAGGGGGACGGGAGACCCAGTACTTC
clone_size: NA; j_call: TRBJ2-7; d_call: NA; v_call: TRBV7-8; cdr3_aa: CASSSTYEQYF; cdr3_nt: TGTGCCAGCAGCTCCACCTACGAGCAGTACTTC
clone_size: NA; j_call: TRBJ1-1; d_call: NA; v_call: TRBV5-1; cdr3_aa: CASRQQGGTEAFF; cdr3_nt: TGCGCCAGCAGACAGCAGGGAGGGACTGAAGCTTTCTTT
clone_size: NA; j_call: TRBJ2-7; d_call: NA; v_call: TRBV7-8; cdr3_aa: CASSPRDTSYEQYF; cdr3_nt: TGTGCCAGCAGCCCCCGGGACACTTCCTACGAGCAGTACTTC
clone_size: NA; j_call: TRBJ1-2; d_call: NA; v_call: TRBV29-1; cdr3_aa: CSVDDRANYGYTF; cdr3_nt: TGCAGCGTTGATGACCGAGCTAACTATGGCTACACCTTC
clone_size: NA; j_call: TRBJ2-7; d_call: NA; v_call: TRBV6-6; cdr3_aa: CASSYSGQGSYEQYF; cdr3_nt: TGTGCCAGCAGTTACTCAGGTCAGGGTTCGTACGAGCAGTACTTC
clone_size: NA; j_call: TRBJ2-1; d_call: NA; v_call: TRBV5-4; cdr3_aa: CASSLVSGYNEQFF; cdr3_nt: TGTGCCAGCAGCTTGGTGTCAGGGTACAATGAGCAGTTCTTC
clone_size: NA; j_call: TRBJ2-7; d_call: NA; v_call: TRBV4-1; cdr3_aa: CASSQEASASSYEQYF; cdr3_nt: TGCGCCAGCAGCCAAGAAGCGAGCGCGAGCTCCTACGAGCAGTACTTC
clone_size: NA; j_call: TRBJ2-7; d_call: TRBD2; v_call: TRBV9; cdr3_aa: CASSALGSGSFYEQYF; cdr3_nt: TGTGCCAGCAGCGCCCTCGGTAGCGGGAGTTTTTACGAGCAGTACTTC
clone_size: NA; j_call: TRBJ2-1; d_call: TRBD2; v_call: TRBV5-4; cdr3_aa: CASSSRGLAEANEQFF; cdr3_nt: TGTGCCAGCAGCTCCCGGGGCCTAGCGGAAGCTAATGAGCAGTTCTTC
clone_size: NA; j_call: TRBJ2-5; d_call: NA; v_call: TRBV7-7; cdr3_aa: CASSLAGSIAETQYF; cdr3_nt: TGTGCCAGCAGCTTAGCGGGCAGCATTGCGGAGACCCAGTACTTC
clone_size: NA; j_call: TRBJ2-5; d_call: NA; v_call: TRBV7-3; cdr3_aa: CASSLEAGDETQYF; cdr3_nt: TGTGCCAGCAGCTTAGAAGCTGGGGATGAGACCCAGTACTTC
clone_size: NA; j_call: TRBJ2-1; d_call: NA; v_call: TRBV18; cdr3_aa: CASSPQSGRPSYNEQFF; cdr3_nt: TGTGCCAGCTCACCACAGTCGGGGAGACCCTCCTACAATGAGCAGTTCTTC
clone_size: NA; j_call: TRBJ1-1; d_call: NA; v_call: TRBV2; cdr3_aa: CASKTQGLNTEAFF; cdr3_nt: TGTGCCAGCAAAACTCAGGGGCTCAACACTGAAGCTTTCTTT
clone_size: NA; j_call: TRBJ1-5; d_call: NA; v_call: TRBV4-1; cdr3_aa: CASSPPMAGRHEPQHF; cdr3_nt: TGCGCCAGCAGCCCCCCAATGGCAGGTCGGCATGAGCCCCAGCATTTT
clone_size: NA; j_call: TRBJ2-3; d_call: NA; v_call: TRBV28; cdr3_aa: CASSFRGGRGRDTQYF; cdr3_nt: TGTGCCAGCAGTTTTAGGGGGGGCAGGGGGCGAGATACGCAGTATTTT
clone_size: once; j_call: TRBJ2-2; d_call: NA; v_call: TRBV27; cdr3_aa: CASRRAYGELFF; cdr3_nt: TGTGCCAGCAGAAGAGCTTACGGGGAGCTGTTTTTT
clone_size: NA; j_call: TRBJ2-2; d_call: TRBD2; v_call: TRBV7-9; cdr3_aa: CATGGGTTGELFF; cdr3_nt: TGTGCCACGGGAGGGGGGACCACCGGGGAGCTGTTTTTT
clone_size: NA; j_call: TRBJ2-1; d_call: TRBD1; v_call: TRBV7-3; cdr3_aa: CASSPDRTGDEQFF; cdr3_nt: TGTGCCAGCAGCCCGGACAGGACAGGGGATGAGCAGTTCTTC
clone_size: once; j_call: TRBJ2-3; d_call: NA; v_call: TRBV5-1; cdr3_aa: CASSLAFATDTQYF; cdr3_nt: TGCGCCAGCAGCTTGGCCTTTGCGACAGATACGCAGTATTTT
clone_size: NA; j_call: TRBJ2-1; d_call: NA; v_call: TRBV6-6; cdr3_aa: CASSRNGFEQFF; cdr3_nt: TGTGCCAGCAGCCGAAATGGGTTTGAGCAGTTCTTC
clone_size: NA; j_call: TRBJ2-2; d_call: NA; v_call: TRBV9; cdr3_aa: CASSARTGGNTGELFF; cdr3_nt: TGTGCCAGCAGCGCCCGGACCGGGGGGAACACCGGGGAGCTGTTTTTT
clone_size: NA; j_call: TRBJ1-1; d_call: NA; v_call: TRBV9; cdr3_aa: CASSSHRGSGTEAFF; cdr3_nt: TGTGCCAGCAGCTCTCATCGGGGTAGCGGGACTGAAGCTTTCTTT
clone_size: NA; j_call: TRBJ2-3; d_call: NA; v_call: TRBV12-5; cdr3_aa: CASGLVVSRGPDTQYF; cdr3_nt: TGTGCTAGTGGTTTGGTAGTTTCGAGGGGACCAGATACGCAGTATTTT
clone_size: NA; j_call: TRBJ2-3; d_call: TRBD2; v_call: TRBV2; cdr3_aa: CASSEALRKASGGRNTQYF; cdr3_nt: TGTGCCAGCAGTGAAGCGCTTCGTAAGGCTAGCGGGGGGAGAAATACGCAGTATTTT
clone_size: NA; j_call: TRBJ1-6; d_call: NA; v_call: TRBV25-1; cdr3_aa: CASSELGGSALHF; cdr3_nt: TGTGCCAGCAGTGAATTGGGGGGATCTGCCCTCCACTTT
clone_size: NA; j_call: TRBJ2-7; d_call: NA; v_call: TRBV6-6; cdr3_aa: CASTGPVSYEQYF; cdr3_nt: TGTGCCAGCACAGGGCCGGTATCCTACGAGCAGTACTTC
clone_size: NA; j_call: TRBJ2-5; d_call: TRBD2; v_call: TRBV7-6; cdr3_aa: CASSYSTSGGLYQETQYF; cdr3_nt: TGTGCCAGCAGCTACTCGACTAGCGGGGGGCTCTACCAAGAGACCCAGTACTTC
clone_size: NA; j_call: TRBJ1-3; d_call: NA; v_call: TRBV7-2; cdr3_aa: CASSLRKSSGNTIYF; cdr3_nt: TGTGCCAGCAGCTTAAGGAAGAGCTCTGGAAACACCATATATTTT
clone_size: NA; j_call: TRBJ2-7; d_call: NA; v_call: TRBV9; cdr3_aa: CASSANRWPSYEQYF; cdr3_nt: TGTGCCAGCAGCGCAAACAGGTGGCCCTCCTACGAGCAGTACTTC
clone_size: NA; j_call: TRBJ2-5; d_call: TRBD2; v_call: TRBV27; cdr3_aa: CASSLYLTSVRETQYF; cdr3_nt: TGTGCCAGCAGTTTATACCTTACTAGCGTACGGGAGACCCAGTACTTC
clone_size: NA; j_call: TRBJ2-7; d_call: TRBD1; v_call: TRBV7-2; cdr3_aa: CASSFLTGGVNEQYF; cdr3_nt: TGTGCCAGCAGCTTTTTGACAGGGGGGGTCAACGAGCAGTACTTC
clone_size: once; j_call: TRBJ2-7; d_call: NA; v_call: TRBV13; cdr3_aa: CASSLAGYEQYF; cdr3_nt: TGTGCCAGCAGCTTAGCCGGCTACGAGCAGTACTTC
clone_size: NA; j_call: TRBJ2-7; d_call: TRBD2; v_call: TRBV11-1; cdr3_aa: CASSLQRGSSYEQYF; cdr3_nt: TGTGCCAGCAGCCTCCAGCGGGGGAGCTCCTACGAGCAGTACTTC